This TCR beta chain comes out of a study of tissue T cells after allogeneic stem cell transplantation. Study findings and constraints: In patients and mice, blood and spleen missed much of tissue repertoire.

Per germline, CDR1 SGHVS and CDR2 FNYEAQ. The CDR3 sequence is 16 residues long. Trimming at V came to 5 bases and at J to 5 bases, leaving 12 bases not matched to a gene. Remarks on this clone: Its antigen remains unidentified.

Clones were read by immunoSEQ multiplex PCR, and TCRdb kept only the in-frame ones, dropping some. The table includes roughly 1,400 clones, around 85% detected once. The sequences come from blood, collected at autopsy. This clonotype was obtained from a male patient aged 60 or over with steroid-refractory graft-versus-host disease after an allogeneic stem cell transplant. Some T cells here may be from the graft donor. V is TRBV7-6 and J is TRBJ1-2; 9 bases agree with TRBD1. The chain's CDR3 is CASSPGTGGSRYGYTF. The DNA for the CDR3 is TGTGCCAGCAGCCCCGGAACAGGGGGCTCAAGATATGGCTACACCTTC.